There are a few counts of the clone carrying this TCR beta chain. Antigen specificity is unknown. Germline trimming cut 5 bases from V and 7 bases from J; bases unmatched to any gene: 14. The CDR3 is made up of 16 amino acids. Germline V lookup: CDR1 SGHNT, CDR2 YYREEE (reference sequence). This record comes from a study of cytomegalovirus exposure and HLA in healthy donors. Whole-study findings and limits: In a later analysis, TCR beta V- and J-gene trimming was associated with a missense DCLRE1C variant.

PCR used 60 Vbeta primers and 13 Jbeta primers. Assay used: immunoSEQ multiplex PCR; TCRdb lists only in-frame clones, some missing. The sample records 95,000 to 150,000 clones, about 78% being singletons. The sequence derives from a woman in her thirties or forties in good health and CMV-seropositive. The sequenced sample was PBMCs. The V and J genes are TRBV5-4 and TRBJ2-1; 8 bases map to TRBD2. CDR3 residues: CASRPAGVGVGNEQFF. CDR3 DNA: TGTGCCAGCAGGCCAGCGGGGGTGGGCGTGGGGAATGAGCAGTTCTTC.